The clone carrying this TCR beta chain has only one observation. Its antigen remains unknown. This CDR3 contains 12 residues. CDR1 GTSNPN and CDR2 SVGIG come from the germline V gene (reference sequence). Trimming left V 4 bases short and J 4 bases short, with 10 bases between. PCR used 60 Vbeta primers and 13 Jbeta primers. As originally analysed: An analysis that came later counted roughly 87 million unique TCR beta chains, 10 million to 12 million shared. Libraries were prepared by immunoSEQ multiplex PCR; TCRdb keeps only in-frame clonotypes and omits some of them. The V and J calls and the clone size are those of that table, but D and trimming were determined from the DNA. The repertoire holds about 190,000 clones, with roughly 77% as singletons. The sample is drawn from a study of cytomegalovirus exposure and HLA in healthy donors. Regarding the study as a whole: In most subjects, TCR beta sequences reportedly gave accurate predictions of HLA-A and HLA-B alleles.

This chain uses TRBV30 with TRBJ1-1; D unresolved. The TCR originated in a man aged 25-45 years in good health and CMV-seropositive. The source material was PBMCs. CDR3 DNA sequence: TGTGCCTGGACCCAGGTATTCACTGAAGCTTTCTTT. This encodes CAWTQVFTEAFF.